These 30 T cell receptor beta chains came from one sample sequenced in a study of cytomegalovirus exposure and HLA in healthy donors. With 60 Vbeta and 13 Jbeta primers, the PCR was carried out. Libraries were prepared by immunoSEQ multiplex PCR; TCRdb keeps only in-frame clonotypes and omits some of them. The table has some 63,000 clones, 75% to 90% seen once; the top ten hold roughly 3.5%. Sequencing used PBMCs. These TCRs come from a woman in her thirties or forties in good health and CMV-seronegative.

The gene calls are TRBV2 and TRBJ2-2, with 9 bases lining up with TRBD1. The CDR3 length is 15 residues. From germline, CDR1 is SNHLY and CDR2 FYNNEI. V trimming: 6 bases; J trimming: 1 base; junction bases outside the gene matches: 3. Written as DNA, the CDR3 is TGTGCCAGCAGCGACAGGGGGGAGAACACCGGGGAGCTGTTTTTT. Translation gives CASSDRGENTGELFF.

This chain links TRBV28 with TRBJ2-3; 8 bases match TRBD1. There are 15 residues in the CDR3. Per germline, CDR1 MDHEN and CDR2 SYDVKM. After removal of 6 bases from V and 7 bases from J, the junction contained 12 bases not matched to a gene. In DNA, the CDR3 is TGTGCCAGCAGCCGAACGGGGCAGGGGGCGAATACGCAGTATTTT. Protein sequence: CASSRTGQGANTQYF.

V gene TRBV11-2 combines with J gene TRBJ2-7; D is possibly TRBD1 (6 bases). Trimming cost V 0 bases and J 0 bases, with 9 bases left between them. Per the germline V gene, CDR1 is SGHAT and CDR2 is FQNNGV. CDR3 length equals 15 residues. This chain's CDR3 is CASSLERTASYEQYF. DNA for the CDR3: TGTGCCAGCAGCTTAGAGCGGACAGCCTCCTACGAGCAGTACTTC.

Here the CDR3 reads CASSQGAGGTGELFF. DNA for the CDR3: TGTGCCAGCAGCCAAGGAGCGGGGGGGACCGGGGAGCTGTTTTTT. The chain carries TRBV4-2 and TRBJ2-2, with 10 nucleotides matching TRBD2. Germline CDR1 and CDR2: LGHNA and YNFKEQ. Trimming removed 1 base from V and 5 bases from J; junction bases left unmatched: 1. The CDR3 is 15 residues long.

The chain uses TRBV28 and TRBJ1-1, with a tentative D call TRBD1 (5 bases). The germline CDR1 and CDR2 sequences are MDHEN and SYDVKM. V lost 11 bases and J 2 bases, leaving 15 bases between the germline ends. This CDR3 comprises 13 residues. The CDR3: CAGAGGANTEAFF. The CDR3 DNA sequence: TGTGCCGGGGCGGGGGGAGCTAACACTGAAGCTTTCTTT.

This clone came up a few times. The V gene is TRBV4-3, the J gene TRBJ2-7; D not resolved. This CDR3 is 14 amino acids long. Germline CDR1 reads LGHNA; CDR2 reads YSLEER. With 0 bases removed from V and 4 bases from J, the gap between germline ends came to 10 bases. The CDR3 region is CASSQDLEKYEQYF. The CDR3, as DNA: TGCGCCAGCAGCCAAGATCTGGAGAAGTACGAGCAGTACTTC.

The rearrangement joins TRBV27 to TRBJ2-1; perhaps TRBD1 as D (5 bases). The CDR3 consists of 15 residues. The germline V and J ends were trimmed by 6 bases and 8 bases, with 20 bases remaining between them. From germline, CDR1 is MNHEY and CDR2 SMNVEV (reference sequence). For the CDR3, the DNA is TGTGCCAGCAGACCGCAGGGTTCTGAAAGCGATGAGCAGTTCTTC. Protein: CASRPQGSESDEQFF.

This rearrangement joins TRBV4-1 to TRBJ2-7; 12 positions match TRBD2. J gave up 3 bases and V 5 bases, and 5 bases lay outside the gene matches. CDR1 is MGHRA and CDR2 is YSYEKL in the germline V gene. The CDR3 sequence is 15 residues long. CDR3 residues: CASSSGLAGFYEQYF. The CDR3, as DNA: TGCGCCAGCAGCTCAGGACTAGCGGGATTCTACGAGCAGTACTTC.

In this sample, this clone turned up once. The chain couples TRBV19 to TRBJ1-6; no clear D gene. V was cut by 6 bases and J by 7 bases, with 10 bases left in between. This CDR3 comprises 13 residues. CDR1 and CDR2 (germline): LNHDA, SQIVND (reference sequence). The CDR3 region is CASRATVNSPLHF. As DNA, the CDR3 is TGTGCCAGTAGAGCGACCGTAAATTCACCCCTCCACTTT.

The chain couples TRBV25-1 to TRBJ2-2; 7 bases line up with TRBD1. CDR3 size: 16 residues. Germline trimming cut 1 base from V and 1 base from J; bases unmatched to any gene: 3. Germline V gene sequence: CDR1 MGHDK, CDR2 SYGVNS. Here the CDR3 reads CASSESRTGNTGELFF. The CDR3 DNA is TGTGCCAGCAGTGAATCCCGGACAGGGAACACCGGGGAGCTGTTTTTT.

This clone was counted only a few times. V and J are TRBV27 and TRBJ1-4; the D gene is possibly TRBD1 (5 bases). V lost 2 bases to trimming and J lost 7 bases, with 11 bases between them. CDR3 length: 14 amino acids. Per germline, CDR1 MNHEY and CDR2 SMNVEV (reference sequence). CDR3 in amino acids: CASSLKGQGEKLFF. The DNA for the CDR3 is TGTGCCAGCAGTTTAAAGGGGCAGGGTGAAAAACTGTTTTTT.

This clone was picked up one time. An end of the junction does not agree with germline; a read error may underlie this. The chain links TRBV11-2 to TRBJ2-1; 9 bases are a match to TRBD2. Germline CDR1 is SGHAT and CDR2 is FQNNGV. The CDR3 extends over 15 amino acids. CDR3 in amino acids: CASSSRLAEGVEQLF. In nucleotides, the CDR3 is TGTGCCAGCAGCTCTAGACTAGCGGAGGGGGTTGAGCAGCTCTTC.

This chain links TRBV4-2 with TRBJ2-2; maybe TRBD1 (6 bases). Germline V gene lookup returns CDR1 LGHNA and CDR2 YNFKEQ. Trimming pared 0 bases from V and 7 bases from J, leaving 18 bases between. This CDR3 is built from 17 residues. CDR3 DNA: TGTGCCAGCAGCCAAGATAGGAGGACAGCTCACTACGGGGAGCTGTTTTTT. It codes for CASSQDRRTAHYGELFF.

As DNA, the CDR3 is TGTGCCAGCAGTTTCCGTGACAGGTTTCTGTTCTTC. Amino acids: CASSFRDRFLFF. This chain uses TRBV27 with TRBJ2-1; D possibly corresponds to TRBD1 (6 bases). Trimming took 3 bases from V and 15 from J, leaving 15 bases between them. CDR1 MNHEY and CDR2 SMNVEV come from the germline V gene (reference sequence). This CDR3 is 12 amino acids long.

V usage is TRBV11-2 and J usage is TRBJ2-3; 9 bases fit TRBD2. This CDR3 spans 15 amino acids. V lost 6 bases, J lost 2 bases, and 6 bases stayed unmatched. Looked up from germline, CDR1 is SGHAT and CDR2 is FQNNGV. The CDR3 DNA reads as TGTGCCAGCAGAATGACTAGCGGAGTCACAGATACGCAGTATTTT. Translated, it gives CASRMTSGVTDTQYF.

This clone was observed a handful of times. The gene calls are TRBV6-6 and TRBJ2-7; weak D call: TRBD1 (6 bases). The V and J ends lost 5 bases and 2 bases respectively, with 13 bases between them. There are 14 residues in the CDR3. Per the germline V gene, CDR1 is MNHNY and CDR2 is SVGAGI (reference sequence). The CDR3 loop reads CASSPLTGPYEQYF. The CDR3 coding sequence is TGTGCCAGCAGTCCGTTGACAGGTCCCTACGAGCAGTACTTC.

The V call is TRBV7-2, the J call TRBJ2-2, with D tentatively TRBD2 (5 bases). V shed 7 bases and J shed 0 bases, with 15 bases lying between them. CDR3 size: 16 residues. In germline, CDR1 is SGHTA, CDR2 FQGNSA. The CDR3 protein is CASTPGGAANTGELFF. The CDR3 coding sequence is TGTGCCAGCACCCCCGGAGGAGCGGCGAACACCGGGGAGCTGTTTTTT.

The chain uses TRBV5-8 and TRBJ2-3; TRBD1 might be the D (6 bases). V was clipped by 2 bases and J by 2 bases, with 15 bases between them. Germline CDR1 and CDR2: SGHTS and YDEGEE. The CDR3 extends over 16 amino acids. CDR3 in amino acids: CASSFQGSSYTDTQYF. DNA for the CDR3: TGTGCCAGCAGCTTCCAGGGGAGTTCCTACACAGATACGCAGTATTTT.

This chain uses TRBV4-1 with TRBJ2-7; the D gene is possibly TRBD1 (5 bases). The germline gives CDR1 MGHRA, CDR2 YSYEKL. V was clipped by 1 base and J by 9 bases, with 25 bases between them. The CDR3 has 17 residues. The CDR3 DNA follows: TGCGCCAGCAGCCAAGCAGGGTCATTAAACCTACGGCAGGGGCAGTACTTC. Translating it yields CASSQAGSLNLRQGQYF.

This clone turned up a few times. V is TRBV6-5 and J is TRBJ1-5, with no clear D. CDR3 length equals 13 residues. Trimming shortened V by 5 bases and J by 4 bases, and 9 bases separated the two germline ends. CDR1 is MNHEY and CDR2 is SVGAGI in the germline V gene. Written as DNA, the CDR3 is TGTGCCAGCAGTATGGACTTTAATCAGCCCCAGCATTTT. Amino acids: CASSMDFNQPQHF.

CDR3 loop: CASREVAGNTIYF. The CDR3 region has the DNA TGTGCCAGCCGCGAGGTCGCTGGAAACACCATATATTTT. The chain is built from TRBV7-9 and TRBJ1-3; D not resolved. Germline CDR1 and CDR2: SEHNR and FQNEAQ (reference sequence). The CDR3 is 13 amino acids. The germline V and J ends were trimmed by 8 bases and 2 bases, with 10 bases remaining between them.

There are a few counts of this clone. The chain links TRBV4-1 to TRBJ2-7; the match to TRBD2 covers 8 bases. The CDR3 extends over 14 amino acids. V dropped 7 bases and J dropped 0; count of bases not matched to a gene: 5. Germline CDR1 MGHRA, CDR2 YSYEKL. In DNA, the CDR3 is TGCGCCAGCACCTCGACTAGCGACTCCTACGAGCAGTACTTC. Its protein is CASTSTSDSYEQYF.

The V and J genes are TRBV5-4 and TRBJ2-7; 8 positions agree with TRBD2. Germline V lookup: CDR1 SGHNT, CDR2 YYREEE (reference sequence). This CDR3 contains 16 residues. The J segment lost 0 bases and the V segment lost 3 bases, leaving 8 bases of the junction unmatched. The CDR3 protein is CASSWGGRSYSYEQYF. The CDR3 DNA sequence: TGTGCCAGCAGCTGGGGCGGGAGGTCCTACTCCTACGAGCAGTACTTC.

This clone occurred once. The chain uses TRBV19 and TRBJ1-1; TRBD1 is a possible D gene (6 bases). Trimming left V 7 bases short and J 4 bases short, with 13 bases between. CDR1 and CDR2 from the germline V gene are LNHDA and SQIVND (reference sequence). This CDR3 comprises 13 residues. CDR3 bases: TGTGCCAGTATATCAGGGGCGGCCACTGAAGCTTTCTTT. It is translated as CASISGAATEAFF. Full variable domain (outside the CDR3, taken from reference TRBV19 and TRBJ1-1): DGGITQSPKYLFRKEGQNVTLSCEQNLNHDAMYWYRQDPGQGLRLIYYSQIVNDFQKGDIAEGYSVSREKKESFPLTVTSAQKNPTAFYLCASISGAATEAFFGQGTRLTVV.

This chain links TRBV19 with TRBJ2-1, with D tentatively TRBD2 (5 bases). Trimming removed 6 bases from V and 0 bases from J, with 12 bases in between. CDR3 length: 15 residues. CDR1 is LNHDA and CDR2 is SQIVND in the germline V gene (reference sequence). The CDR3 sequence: CASRPTSSSYNEQFF. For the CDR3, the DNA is TGTGCCAGTAGACCTACTAGTAGCTCCTACAATGAGCAGTTCTTC.

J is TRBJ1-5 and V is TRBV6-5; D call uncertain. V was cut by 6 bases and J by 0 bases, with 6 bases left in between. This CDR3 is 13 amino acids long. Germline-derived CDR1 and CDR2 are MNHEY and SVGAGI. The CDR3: CASRRDSNQPQHF. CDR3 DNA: TGTGCCAGCAGGAGGGATAGCAATCAGCCCCAGCATTTT.

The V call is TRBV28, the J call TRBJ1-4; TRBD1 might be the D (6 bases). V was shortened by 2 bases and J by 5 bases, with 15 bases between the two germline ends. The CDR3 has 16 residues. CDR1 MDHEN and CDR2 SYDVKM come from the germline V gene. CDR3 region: CASSLTEQGWNEKLFF. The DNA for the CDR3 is TGTGCCAGCAGTTTAACCGAACAGGGCTGGAATGAAAAACTGTTTTTT.

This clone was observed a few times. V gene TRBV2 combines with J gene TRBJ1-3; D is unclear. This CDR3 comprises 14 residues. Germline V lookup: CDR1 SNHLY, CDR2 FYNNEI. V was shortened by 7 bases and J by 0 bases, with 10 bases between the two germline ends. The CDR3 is CASTLGGSGNTIYF. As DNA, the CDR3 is TGTGCCAGCACATTAGGAGGCTCTGGAAACACCATATATTTT.

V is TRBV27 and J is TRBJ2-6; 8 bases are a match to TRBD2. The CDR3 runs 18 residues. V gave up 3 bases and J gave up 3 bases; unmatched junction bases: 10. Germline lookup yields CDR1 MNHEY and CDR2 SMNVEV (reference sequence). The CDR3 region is CASSFSSGSLYGANVLTF. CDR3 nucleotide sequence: TGTGCCAGCAGTTTTTCCAGCGGGAGTTTGTATGGGGCCAACGTCCTGACTTTC. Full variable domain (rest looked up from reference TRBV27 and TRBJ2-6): EAQVTQNPRYLITVTGKKLTVTCSQNMNHEYMSWYRQDPGLGLRQIYYSMNVEVTDKGDVPEGYKVSRKEKRNFPLILESPSPNQTSLYFCASSFSSGSLYGANVLTFGAGSRLTVL.

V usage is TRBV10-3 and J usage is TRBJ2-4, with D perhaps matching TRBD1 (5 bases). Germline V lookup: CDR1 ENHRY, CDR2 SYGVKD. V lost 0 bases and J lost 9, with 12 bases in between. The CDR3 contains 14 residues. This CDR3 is CAISESLEGAIQYF. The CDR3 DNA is TGTGCCATCAGTGAGTCTTTAGAAGGGGCCATTCAGTACTTC.